A single sample gave rise to the 27 T cell receptor beta chains below, sequenced in a study of T-cell memory formation after mild COVID-19. TCRdb redid the calling of the 5' RACE reads with MiXCR, one entry per CDR3 protein. The repertoire holds about 560,000 distinct CDR3 sequences, with about 20% as singletons. Sequencing was performed on PBMCs or a T cell subset sorted from them (not recorded which). The receptors originated from an adult woman who had mild COVID-19 (a few samples of this study predate the infection). Cell type and time point are not known.

V usage is TRBV4-3 and J usage is TRBJ2-1, with 12 bases lining up with TRBD2. CDR3 length: 20 residues. The germline V gene encodes CDR1 LGHNA and CDR2 YSLEER. V dropped 4 bases and J dropped 3; count of bases not matched to a gene: 16. The DNA for the CDR3 is TGCGCCAGCAGCCGGCACGGGGACCTGACTAGCGGGAGTGTCTACAATGAGCAGTTCTTC. Amino acid sequence: CASSRHGDLTSGSVYNEQFF.

This clonotype was picked up a small number of times. The chain links TRBV20-1 to TRBJ1-1, with D possibly TRBD1 on 5 matching bases. Between the trimmed V and J ends, which lost 0 bases and 6 bases, there was a span of 8 bases. This CDR3 is built from 12 residues. Germline CDR1 is DFQATT and CDR2 is SNEGSKA (reference sequence). CDR3 loop: CSARERDAEAFF. The CDR3, as DNA: TGCAGTGCTAGAGAGCGGGACGCTGAAGCTTTCTTT.

This clonotype has a count of ten or more. This sequence joins TRBV5-4 and TRBJ1-1; D not certain. The CDR3 has 15 amino acids. CDR1 and CDR2 (germline): SGHNT, YYREEE (reference sequence). V was clipped by 4 bases and J by 0 bases, with 13 bases between them. The CDR3 here is CASSNPGFMNTEAFF. DNA of the CDR3: TGTGCCAGCAGCAATCCAGGATTCATGAACACTGAAGCTTTCTTT.

The sample holds a few counts of this clonotype. V gene TRBV27 combines with J gene TRBJ2-7; 9 nucleotides align to TRBD2. Unmatched junction bases numbered 8, after V lost 7 bases and J lost 1 base. The CDR3 consists of 15 residues. From germline, CDR1 is MNHEY and CDR2 SMNVEV (reference sequence). The CDR3 sequence: CASIRLAVISYEQYF. For the CDR3, the DNA is TGTGCCAGCATTCGACTAGCGGTGATTTCCTACGAGCAGTACTTC.

This clonotype was counted a single time. This sequence joins TRBV18 and TRBJ2-7; perhaps TRBD2 as D (7 bases). The V and J ends lost 3 bases and 4 bases respectively, with 13 bases between them. Germline lookup yields CDR1 KGHSH and CDR2 LQKENI. CDR3 length: 14 amino acids. The CDR3 region has the DNA TGTGCCAGCTCACCGGAAGGGGGGGCTTACGAGCAGTACTTC. Translated: CASSPEGGAYEQYF.

The chain joins TRBV29-1 to TRBJ2-6; D ambiguous. Looked up from germline, CDR1 is SQVTM and CDR2 is ANQGSEA. The CDR3 covers 15 residues. V was trimmed by 2 bases and J by 0 bases, leaving 8 bases between them. The CDR3 bases are TGCAGCGTTGAATTGGGGAACTCTGGGGCCAACGTCCTGACTTTC. Residues: CSVELGNSGANVLTF.

This clonotype has more than one count but fewer than ten. J is TRBJ2-2 and V is TRBV4-2; no clear D. Germline V gives CDR1 LGHNA, CDR2 YNFKEQ. The CDR3 sequence is 14 residues long. Trimming pared 5 bases from V and 2 bases from J, leaving 9 bases between. The CDR3 here is CASSSVTNTGELFF. The CDR3 DNA sequence: TGTGCCAGCAGCTCGGTCACAAACACCGGGGAGCTGTTTTTT.

On this clonotype: A much more abundant neighbour one base away suggests this may be a read error. V gene TRBV2 combines with J gene TRBJ1-5, with a weak D call TRBD1 (5 bases). The V end was cut by 5 bases, the J end by 4 bases, with 9 bases between. Germline lookup yields CDR1 SNHLY and CDR2 FYNNEI. CDR3 length equals 13 residues. The CDR3 loop reads CASSREGNQPQHF. For the CDR3, the DNA is TGTGCCAGCAGTCGAGAGGGGAATCAGCCCCAGCATTTT.

This clonotype was seen just once. The chain uses TRBV20-1 and TRBJ1-2, with no clear D. The CDR3 is 15 residues long. Trimming stripped 8 bases from V and 4 bases from J, with 23 bases between. The germline V gene has CDR1 DFQATT and CDR2 SNEGSKA (reference sequence). The CDR3 DNA reads as TGCAGTCTCCCCTCCGAGGTTGTCCCTATCTATGGCTACACCTTC. Its translation is CSLPSEVVPIYGYTF.

This clonotype appeared a few times. The CDR3 protein is CASSWTSRTGELFF. The CDR3 DNA sequence: TGTGCCAGCAGTTGGACTAGCCGGACCGGGGAGCTGTTTTTT. The chain carries TRBV12-3 or TRBV12-4 and TRBJ2-2; 8 nucleotides match TRBD2. The CDR3 loop spans 14 amino acids. Trimming at V came to 4 bases and at J to 5 bases, leaving 3 bases not matched to a gene.

This clonotype was detected a few times. The DNA for the CDR3 is TGCGCCAGCCAACTAGGGGGTGAGCAGTTCTTC. As protein: CASQLGGEQFF. The V gene is TRBV5-1, the J gene TRBJ2-1; D may be TRBD1 (6 bases). Germline V gene sequence: CDR1 SGHRS, CDR2 YFSETQ. The CDR3 has 11 residues. V lost 7 bases to trimming and J lost 9 bases, with 11 bases between them. Full variable domain (rest looked up from reference TRBV5-1 and TRBJ2-1): KAGVTQTPRYLIKTRGQQVTLSCSPISGHRSVSWYQQTPGQGLQFLFEYFSETQRNKGNFPGRFSGRQFSNSRSEMNVSTLELGDSALYLCASQLGGEQFFGPGTRLTVL.

The V and J genes are TRBV27 and TRBJ1-5, with D unresolved. The germline CDR1 and CDR2 sequences are MNHEY and SMNVEV (reference sequence). The length of the CDR3 is 14 residues. V lost 1 base and J lost 1, with 5 bases in between. The DNA for the CDR3 is TGTGCCAGCAGTTTATGGTCCAGCAATCAGCCCCAGCATTTT. Translated: CASSLWSSNQPQHF.

This clonotype turned up a few times. The rearrangement links TRBV14 to TRBJ2-4, with a tentative D call TRBD1 (6 bases). The CDR3 extends over 15 amino acids. V was clipped by 0 bases and J by 7 bases, with 13 bases between them. Germline-derived CDR1 and CDR2 are SGHDN and FVKESK. The CDR3 DNA follows: TGTGCCAGCAGCCAAGACTCGGGACATTTTAACATTCAGTACTTC. Translated: CASSQDSGHFNIQYF.

This clonotype was detected only a few times. The chain couples TRBV30 to TRBJ1-2, with TRBD1 matching over 8 bases. Germline V gene sequence: CDR1 GTSNPN, CDR2 SVGIG (reference sequence). This CDR3 is built from 13 residues. J gave up 4 bases and V 4 bases, and 5 bases lay outside the gene matches. The CDR3 region has the DNA TGTGCCTGGACTGTCGGGACAGGCTATGGCTACACCTTC. As protein: CAWTVGTGYGYTF.

The chain couples TRBV20-1 to TRBJ1-1, with TRBD1 identical over 7 bases. The CDR3 is 12 residues long. Germline CDR1 reads DFQATT; CDR2 reads SNEGSKA (reference sequence). V trimming: 8 bases; J trimming: 5 bases; junction bases outside the gene matches: 8. CDR3 in amino acids: CSPYRGRTEAFF. In DNA, the CDR3 is TGCAGTCCATACAGGGGCCGGACTGAAGCTTTCTTT.

V is TRBV11-2 and J is TRBJ2-5; D could derive from TRBD1 or TRBD2 (5 bases each). Trimming took off 5 bases at V and 5 bases at J, with 21 bases between the two ends. CDR1 SGHAT and CDR2 FQNNGV come from the germline V gene. This CDR3 contains 16 residues. The CDR3 here is CASSRSGPPEGETQYF. CDR3 nucleotides: TGTGCCAGCAGCCGATCGGGGCCCCCTGAGGGGGAGACCCAGTACTTC.

Written as DNA, the CDR3 is TGTGCCATCCGCCCGCCCGCTAGCGGGGGGGCCGTGACCCAGTACTTC. Translation gives CAIRPPASGGAVTQYF. The chain joins TRBV10-3 to TRBJ2-5, with 12 nucleotides matching TRBD2. CDR1 and CDR2 from the germline V gene are ENHRY and SYGVKD. The length of the CDR3 is 16 residues. With 8 bases clipped from V and 7 bases from J, the junction kept 14 bases outside the gene matches.

The chain carries TRBV7-2 and TRBJ2-7; maybe TRBD2 (6 bases). The CDR3 extends over 14 amino acids. V was cut by 2 bases and J by 5 bases, with 13 bases left in between. From germline, CDR1 is SGHTA and CDR2 FQGNSA. The CDR3 loop reads CASSLREVSDEQYF. The CDR3, as DNA: TGTGCCAGCAGCTTAAGGGAGGTTAGCGACGAGCAGTACTTC.

V usage is TRBV25-1 and J usage is TRBJ1-4, with TRBD1 matching 11 bases. With V trimmed by 1 base and J by 8 bases, 3 bases remained unmatched. This CDR3 comprises 15 residues. Germline V gives CDR1 MGHDK, CDR2 SYGVNS. Here the CDR3 DNA reads TGTGCCAGCAGTGAATCCGGGACAGGGGGAGAAAAACTGTTTTTT. Translated: CASSESGTGGEKLFF.

This clonotype was recorded a few times. The chain is built from TRBV4-2 and TRBJ2-3; 11 positions agree with TRBD2. V was clipped by 0 bases and J by 7 bases; unmatched bases: 12. Germline CDR1 LGHNA, CDR2 YNFKEQ. The CDR3 is 18 amino acids. CDR3 protein: CASSQDQASGGSLNTQYF. The CDR3 region has the DNA TGTGCCAGCAGCCAAGATCAAGCTAGCGGGGGGAGCTTGAATACGCAGTATTTT.

The chain combines TRBV19 with TRBJ1-2; TRBD1 agrees at 7 bases. Germline loops: CDR1 LNHDA, CDR2 SQIVND (reference sequence). The CDR3 is made up of 13 amino acids. Germline trimming cut 10 bases from V and 8 bases from J; bases unmatched to any gene: 13. The CDR3 region is CAIKMTGTDGYTF. CDR3 coding DNA: TGTGCCATTAAAATGACAGGGACGGACGGCTACACCTTC.

V usage is TRBV27 and J usage is TRBJ1-2; 9 nucleotides match TRBD1. Germline values: CDR1 MNHEY, CDR2 SMNVEV (reference sequence). The CDR3 has 13 amino acids. V gave up 8 bases and J gave up 0 bases; unmatched junction bases: 1. CDR3 in DNA: TGTGCCAGCGGGACAGGGACTAACTATGGCTACACCTTC. Translating it yields CASGTGTNYGYTF.

V gene TRBV18 combines with J gene TRBJ2-1; D is ambiguous. Trimming cost V 6 bases and J 7 bases, with 13 bases left between them. Germline V gene lookup returns CDR1 KGHSH and CDR2 LQKENI. The CDR3 sequence is 13 residues long. The CDR3 is CASSPKSRNEQFF. CDR3 nucleotide sequence: TGTGCCAGCTCCCCCAAGTCGCGGAATGAGCAGTTCTTC.

This clonotype was detected a few times. The rearrangement joins TRBV27 to TRBJ2-4; TRBD1 might be the D (6 bases). V was shortened by 5 bases and J by 0 bases, with 14 bases between the two germline ends. Germline-derived CDR1 and CDR2 are MNHEY and SMNVEV (reference sequence). The CDR3 sequence is 16 residues long. The CDR3 sequence: CASSLIQGTAKNIQYF. In DNA form, the CDR3 reads TGTGCCAGCAGTCTAATACAGGGAACAGCCAAAAACATTCAGTACTTC.

This clonotype was picked up many times. V and J are TRBV12-3 or TRBV12-4 and TRBJ1-1, with D uncertain. With 4 bases removed from V and 6 bases from J, the gap between germline ends came to 9 bases. The CDR3 consists of 12 residues. The CDR3 loop reads CASSSSVSEAFF. The CDR3 DNA reads TGTGCCAGCAGTTCCTCCGTCTCTGAAGCTTTCTTT.

This chain joins TRBV5-1 and TRBJ2-1; no definite D call. CDR1 is SGHRS and CDR2 is YFSETQ in the germline V gene. The CDR3 is 13 residues long. The V and J ends lost 0 bases and 6 bases respectively, with 7 bases between them. In DNA form, the CDR3 reads TGCGCCAGCAGCTTGGGACCGACCAATGAGCAGTTCTTC. Amino acid sequence: CASSLGPTNEQFF.

There are a few counts of this clonotype. The chain couples TRBV9 to TRBJ2-1; D is unresolved. This CDR3 comprises 13 residues. V lost 3 bases, J lost 9 bases, and 13 bases lay in between. Germline loops: CDR1 SGDLS, CDR2 YYNGEE. CDR3 residues: CASSARIGVEQFF. The CDR3 DNA reads TGTGCCAGCAGCGCCAGAATCGGTGTTGAGCAGTTCTTC.